This note documents a single TCR beta chain sequence. Original processing notes: Estimation of nucleated cell counts relied on the amplification of reference gene primers. Clones were read by immunoSEQ multiplex PCR, and TCRdb kept only the in-frame ones, dropping some. V and J calls and clone size are those listed in that table; D and trimming were worked out from the DNA. The top ten hold approximately 1.5% of the sample, which has around 240,000 clones, roughly 84% seen once. Looked up from germline, CDR1 is GTSNPN and CDR2 is SVGIG (reference sequence). The V end lost 0 bases, the J end lost 6 bases, and 14 bases lay between the germline ends. The CDR3 runs to 14 residues. These data originate in a study of blood T cell repertoires in COVID-19. On the study more broadly: The United States, Italy and Spain supplied acute and convalescent COVID-19 samples. T cells, B-cell-depleted T cells, or PBMCs supplied cDNA or gDNA.

J is TRBJ1-2 and V is TRBV30; the D is unclear. This TCR derives from a middle-aged woman who had recovered from COVID-19. Input material: peripheral blood. This CDR3 reads CAWSVLAGANGYTF. Written as DNA, the CDR3 is TGTGCCTGGAGTGTACTGGCGGGCGCGAATGGCTACACCTTC.